This T cell receptor (beta chain) originates from a study of lymphopenia after photon versus proton radiotherapy. General study points: Proton therapy kept repertoires fairly stable, unlike photons, which gained effector/memory cells.

TCRdb keeps only in-frame clones here, not all; method: immunoSEQ multiplex PCR. The sample carries 150,000 to 200,000 clones, roughly nine tenths recorded once. With V trimmed by 4 bases and J by 0 bases, 6 bases remained unmatched. Germline CDR1 SGHVS, CDR2 FNYEAQ. The CDR3 runs 17 residues. Of note for this clone: The antigen is not known.

This TCR came from a man aged 45-65 years with gastric cancer. The chain has TRBV7-6 and TRBJ2-6; 7 bases fit TRBD1. The source material was peripheral blood, sampled from a patient treated with photon-based radiotherapy. CDR3 in DNA: TGTGCCAGCAGCTCACAGGGGCCACTCTCTGGGGCCAACGTCCTGACTTTC. It translates to CASSSQGPLSGANVLTF.